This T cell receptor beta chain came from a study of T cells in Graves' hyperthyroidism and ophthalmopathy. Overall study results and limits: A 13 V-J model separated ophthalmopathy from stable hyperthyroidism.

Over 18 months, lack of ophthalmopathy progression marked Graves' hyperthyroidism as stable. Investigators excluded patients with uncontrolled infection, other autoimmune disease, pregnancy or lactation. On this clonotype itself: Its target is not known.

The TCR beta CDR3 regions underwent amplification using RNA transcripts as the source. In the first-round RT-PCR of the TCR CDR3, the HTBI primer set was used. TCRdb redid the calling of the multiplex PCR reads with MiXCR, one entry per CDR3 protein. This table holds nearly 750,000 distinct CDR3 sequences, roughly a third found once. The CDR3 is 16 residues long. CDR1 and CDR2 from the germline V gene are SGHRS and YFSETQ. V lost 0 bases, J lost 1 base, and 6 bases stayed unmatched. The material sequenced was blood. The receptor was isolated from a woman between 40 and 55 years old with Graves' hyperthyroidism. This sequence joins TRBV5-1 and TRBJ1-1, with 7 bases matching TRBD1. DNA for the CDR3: TGCGCCAGCAGCTTGGTACCGGGACAGAAGAACACTGAAGCTTTCTTT. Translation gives CASSLVPGQKNTEAFF.